This paragraph covers one T cell receptor (beta chain) sequence. This entry comes from a study of blood T cell repertoires in COVID-19. Original handling: The assay estimated nucleated cells by amplifying reference gene primers. TCRdb's copy holds only in-frame clones and misses some; the assay was immunoSEQ multiplex PCR. Clone size and the V and J calls come from that table; the DNA yielded D and trimming. The data hold about 81,000 clones, with around 92% observed a single time. CDR1 is LGHNT, CDR2 FRNRAP, per germline. This CDR3 has 21 amino acids. Trimming pared 4 bases from V and 2 bases from J, leaving 33 bases between.

The sequencing input was peripheral blood. The chain couples TRBV12-5 to TRBJ2-7, with D tentatively TRBD2 (7 bases). The sequence came from a woman between 45 and 60 years old in a cohort sampled during active COVID-19. CDR3 in amino acids: CASGWGTKFSTVHGRPYEQYF. In DNA form, the CDR3 reads TGTGCTAGTGGTTGGGGGACAAAGTTCTCTACGGTCCACGGGAGGCCCTACGAGCAGTACTTC.